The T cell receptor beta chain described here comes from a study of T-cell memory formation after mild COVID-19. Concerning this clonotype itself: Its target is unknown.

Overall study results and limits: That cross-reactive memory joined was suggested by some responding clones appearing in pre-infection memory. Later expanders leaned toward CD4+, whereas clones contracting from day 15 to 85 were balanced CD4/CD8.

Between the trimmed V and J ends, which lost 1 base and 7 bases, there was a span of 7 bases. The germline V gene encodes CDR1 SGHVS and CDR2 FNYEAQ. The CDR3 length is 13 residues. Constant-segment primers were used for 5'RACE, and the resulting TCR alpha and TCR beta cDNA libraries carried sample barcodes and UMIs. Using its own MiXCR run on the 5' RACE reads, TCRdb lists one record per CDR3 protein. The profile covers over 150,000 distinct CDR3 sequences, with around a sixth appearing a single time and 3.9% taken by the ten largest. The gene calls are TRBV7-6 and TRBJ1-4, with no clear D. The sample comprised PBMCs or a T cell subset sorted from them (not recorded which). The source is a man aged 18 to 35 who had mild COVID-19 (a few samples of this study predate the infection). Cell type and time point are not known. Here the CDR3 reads CASSLGGTEKLFF. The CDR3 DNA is TGTGCCAGCAGCTTAGGGGGTACTGAAAAACTGTTTTTT. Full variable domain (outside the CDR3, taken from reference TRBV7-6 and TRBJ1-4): GAGVSQSPRYKVTKRGQDVALRCDPISGHVSLYWYRQALGQGPEFLTYFNYEAQQDKSGLPNDRFSAERPEGSISTLTIQRTEQRDSAMYRCASSLGGTEKLFFGSGTQLSVL.